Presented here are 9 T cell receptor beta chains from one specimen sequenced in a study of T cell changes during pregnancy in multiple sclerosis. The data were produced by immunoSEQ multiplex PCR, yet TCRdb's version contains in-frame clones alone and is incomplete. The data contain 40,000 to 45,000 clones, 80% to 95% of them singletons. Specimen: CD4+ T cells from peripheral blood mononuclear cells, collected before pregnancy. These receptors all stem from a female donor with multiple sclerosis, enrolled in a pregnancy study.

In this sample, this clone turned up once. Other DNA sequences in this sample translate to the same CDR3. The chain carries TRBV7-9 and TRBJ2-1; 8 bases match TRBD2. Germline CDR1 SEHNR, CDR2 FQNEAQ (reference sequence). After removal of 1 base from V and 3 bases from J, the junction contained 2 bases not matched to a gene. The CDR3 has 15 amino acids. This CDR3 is CASSLVSGSYNEQFF. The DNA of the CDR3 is TGTGCCAGCAGCTTAGTAAGCGGGAGCTACAATGAGCAGTTCTTC.

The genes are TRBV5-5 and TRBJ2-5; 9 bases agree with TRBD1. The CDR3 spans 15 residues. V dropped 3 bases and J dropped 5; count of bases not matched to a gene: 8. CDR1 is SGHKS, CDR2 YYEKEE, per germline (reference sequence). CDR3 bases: TGTGCCAGCAGCTCACAGGGGGCCCCTTGGGAGACCCAGTACTTC. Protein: CASSSQGAPWETQYF.

The CDR3 region is CASRTGGGYTF. The CDR3 DNA sequence: TGTGCCAGCAGGACAGGGGGCGGCTACACCTTC. V gene TRBV6-1 combines with J gene TRBJ1-2, with 10 nucleotides matching TRBD1. The CDR3 covers 11 residues. Germline CDR1 and CDR2: MNHNS and SASEGT. Trimming cost V 6 bases and J 8 bases; bases outside gene matches: 0.

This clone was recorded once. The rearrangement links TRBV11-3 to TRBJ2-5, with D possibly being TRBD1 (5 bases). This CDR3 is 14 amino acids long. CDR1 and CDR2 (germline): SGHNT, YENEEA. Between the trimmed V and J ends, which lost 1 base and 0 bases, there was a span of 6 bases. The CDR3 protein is CASSLVGDQETQYF. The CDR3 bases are TGTGCCAGCAGCTTAGTAGGGGACCAAGAGACCCAGTACTTC. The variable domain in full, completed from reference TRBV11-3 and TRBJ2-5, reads EAGVVQSPRYKIIEKKQPVAFWCNPISGHNTLYWYLQNLGQGPELLIRYENEEAVDDSQLPKDRFSAERLKGVDSTLKIQPAELGDSAVYLCASSLVGDQETQYFGPGTRLLVL.

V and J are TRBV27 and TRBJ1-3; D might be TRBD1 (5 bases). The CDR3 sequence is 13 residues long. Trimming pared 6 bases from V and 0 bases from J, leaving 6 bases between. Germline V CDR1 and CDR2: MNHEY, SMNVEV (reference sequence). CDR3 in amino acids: CASSGGSGNTIYF. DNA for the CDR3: TGTGCCAGCAGCGGGGGCTCTGGAAACACCATATATTTT.

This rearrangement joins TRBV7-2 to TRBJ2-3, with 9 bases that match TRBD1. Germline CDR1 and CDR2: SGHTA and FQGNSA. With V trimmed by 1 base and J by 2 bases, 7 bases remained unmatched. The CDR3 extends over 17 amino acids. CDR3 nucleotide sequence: TGTGCCAGCAGCTTAGAGGGGACAGGGTCCCTCACAGATACGCAGTATTTT. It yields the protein CASSLEGTGSLTDTQYF. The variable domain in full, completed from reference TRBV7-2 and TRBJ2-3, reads GAGVSQSPSNKVTEKGKDVELRCDPISGHTALYWYRQSLGQGLEFLIYFQGNSAPDKSGLPSDRFSAERTGGSVSTLTIQRTQQEDSAVYLCASSLEGTGSLTDTQYFGPGTRLTVL.

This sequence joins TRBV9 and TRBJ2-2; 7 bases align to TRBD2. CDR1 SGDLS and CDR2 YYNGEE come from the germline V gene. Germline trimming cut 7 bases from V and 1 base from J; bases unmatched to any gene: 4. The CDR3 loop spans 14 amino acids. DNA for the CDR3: TGTGCCAGCCGGCTAGCGGAGAACACCGGGGAGCTGTTTTTT. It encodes CASRLAENTGELFF. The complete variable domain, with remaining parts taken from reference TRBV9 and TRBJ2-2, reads DSGVTQTPKHLITATGQRVTLRCSPRSGDLSVYWYQQSLDQGLQFLIQYYNGEERAKGNILERFSAQQFPDLHSELNLSSLELGDSALYFCASRLAENTGELFFGEGSRLTVL.

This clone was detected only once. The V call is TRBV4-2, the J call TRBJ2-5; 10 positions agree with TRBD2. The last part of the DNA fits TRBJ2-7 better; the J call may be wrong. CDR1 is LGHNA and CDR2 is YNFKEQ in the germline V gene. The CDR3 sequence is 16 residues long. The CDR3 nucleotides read TGTGCCAGCAGCCAAGACGGTTCCGAGCGGGAGGGCGAGCAGTACTTC. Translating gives CASSQDGSEREGEQYF.

CDR3 loop: CASSRGEKLFF. In DNA, the CDR3 is TGTGCCAGCAGTCGGGGGGAAAAACTGTTTTTT. This chain joins TRBV25-1 and TRBJ1-4; possible D gene TRBD1, 5 bases. Germline assignment: CDR1 MGHDK and CDR2 SYGVNS. The CDR3 spans 11 residues. The V end lost 5 bases, the J end lost 8 bases, and 6 bases lay between the germline ends.